The present T cell receptor beta chain was sequenced within a study of human T cells and chemical hapten exposure. General observations from the study: Given that the donors had alopecia, their immune response may differ from that seen in healthy people.

Remarks on this clonotype: The antigen is undetermined.

The germline V gene has CDR1 MNHEY and CDR2 SVGEGT. Trimming at V came to 4 bases and at J to 6 bases, leaving 12 bases not matched to a gene. The CDR3 is 17 residues long. Described time point: pre-sensitization, week 0. Regarding treatment: therapeutic diphenylcyclopropenone sensitization with weekly scalp DPC. One entry per CDR3 protein, called by TCRdb with MiXCR from the RACE reads. The sample comprises fewer than 200,000 distinct CDR3 sequences, just under 30% of which are singletons, and roughly 3% rests with the top ten. V usage is TRBV6-2 or TRBV6-3 and J usage is TRBJ2-1; 10 bases are shared with TRBD2. This receptor was taken from a woman aged 25 to 39 with alopecia areata. Some clones in this sample may be carry-over from other donors' samples. The starting material was whole blood, obtained in connection with sensitization to the hapten diphenylcyclopropenone (DPC). Here the CDR3 DNA reads TGTGCCAGCAGTTCCCTAGCGGGAGATTTCCGGTTCAATGAGCAGTTCTTC. Its protein product is CASSSLAGDFRFNEQFF.